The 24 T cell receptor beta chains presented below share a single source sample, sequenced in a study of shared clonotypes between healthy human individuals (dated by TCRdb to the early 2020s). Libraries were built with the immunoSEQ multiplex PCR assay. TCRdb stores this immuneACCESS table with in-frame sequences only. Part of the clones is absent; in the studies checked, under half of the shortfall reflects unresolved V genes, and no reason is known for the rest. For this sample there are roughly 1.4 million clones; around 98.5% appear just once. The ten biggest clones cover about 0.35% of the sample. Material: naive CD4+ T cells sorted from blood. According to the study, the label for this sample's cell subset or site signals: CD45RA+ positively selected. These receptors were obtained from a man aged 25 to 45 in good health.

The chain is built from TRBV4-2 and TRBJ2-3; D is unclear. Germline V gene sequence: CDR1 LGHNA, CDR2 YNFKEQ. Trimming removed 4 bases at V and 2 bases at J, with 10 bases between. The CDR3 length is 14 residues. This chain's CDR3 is CASSRGSNTDTQYF. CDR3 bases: TGTGCCAGCAGCCGAGGATCTAACACAGATACGCAGTATTTT.

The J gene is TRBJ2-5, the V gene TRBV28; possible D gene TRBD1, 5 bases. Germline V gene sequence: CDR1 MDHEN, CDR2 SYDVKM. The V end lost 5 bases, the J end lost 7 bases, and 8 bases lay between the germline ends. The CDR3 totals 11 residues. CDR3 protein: CASSPQGTQYF. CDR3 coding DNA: TGTGCCAGCAGTCCCCAGGGGACCCAGTACTTC.

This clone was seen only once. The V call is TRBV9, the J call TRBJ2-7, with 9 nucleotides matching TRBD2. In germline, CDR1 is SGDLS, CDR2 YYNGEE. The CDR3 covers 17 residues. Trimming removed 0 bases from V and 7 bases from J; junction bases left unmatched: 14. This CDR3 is CASSVATGGLAPGEQYF. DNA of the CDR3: TGTGCCAGCAGCGTAGCTACGGGGGGACTAGCTCCTGGGGAGCAGTACTTC.

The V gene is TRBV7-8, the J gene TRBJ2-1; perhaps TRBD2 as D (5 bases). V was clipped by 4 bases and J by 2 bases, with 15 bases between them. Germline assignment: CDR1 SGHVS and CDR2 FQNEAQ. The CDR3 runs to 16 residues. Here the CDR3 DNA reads TGTGCCAGCAGCTCCTCCGAGGGCCTGACCTACAATGAGCAGTTCTTC. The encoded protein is CASSSSEGLTYNEQFF.

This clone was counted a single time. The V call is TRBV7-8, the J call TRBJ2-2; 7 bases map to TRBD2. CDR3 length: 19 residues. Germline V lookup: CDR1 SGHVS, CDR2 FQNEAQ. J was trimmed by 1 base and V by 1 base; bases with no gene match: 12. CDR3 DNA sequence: TGTGCCAGCAGCTTAGTGTGGGGTGCGAGCGGGAAGAACACCGGGGAGCTGTTTTTT. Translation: CASSLVWGASGKNTGELFF.

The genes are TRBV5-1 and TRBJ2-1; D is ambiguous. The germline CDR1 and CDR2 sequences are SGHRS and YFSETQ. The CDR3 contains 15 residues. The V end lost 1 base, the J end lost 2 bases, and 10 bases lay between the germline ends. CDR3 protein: CASSLSSSPYNEQFF. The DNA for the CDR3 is TGCGCCAGCAGCTTGAGTTCGTCCCCCTACAATGAGCAGTTCTTC.

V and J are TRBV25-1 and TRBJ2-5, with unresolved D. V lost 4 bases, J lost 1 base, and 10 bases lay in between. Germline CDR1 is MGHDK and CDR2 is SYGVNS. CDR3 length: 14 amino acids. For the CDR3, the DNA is TGTGCCAGCAGTGGTCCGGGTCTCCAAGAGACCCAGTACTTC. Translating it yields CASSGPGLQETQYF.

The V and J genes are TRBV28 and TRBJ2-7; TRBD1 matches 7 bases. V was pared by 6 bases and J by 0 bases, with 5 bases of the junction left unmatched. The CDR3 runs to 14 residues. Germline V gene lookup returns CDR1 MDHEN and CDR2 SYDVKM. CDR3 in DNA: TGTGCCAGCAGGTACGACAGGGTCTCCTACGAGCAGTACTTC. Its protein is CASRYDRVSYEQYF.

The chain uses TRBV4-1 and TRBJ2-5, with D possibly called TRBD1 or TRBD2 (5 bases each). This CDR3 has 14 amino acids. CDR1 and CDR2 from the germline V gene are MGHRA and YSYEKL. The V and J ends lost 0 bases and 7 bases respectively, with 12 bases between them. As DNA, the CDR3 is TGCGCCAGCAGCCAAGAAGAATCAGGGAGGACCCAGTACTTC. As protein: CASSQEESGRTQYF.

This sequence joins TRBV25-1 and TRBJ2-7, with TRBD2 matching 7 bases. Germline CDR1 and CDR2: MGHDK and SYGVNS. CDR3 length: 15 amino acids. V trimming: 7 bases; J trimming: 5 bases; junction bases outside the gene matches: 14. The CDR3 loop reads CASTGGAGVRNEQYF. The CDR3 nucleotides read TGTGCCAGCACCGGAGGGGCGGGAGTTCGGAACGAGCAGTACTTC.

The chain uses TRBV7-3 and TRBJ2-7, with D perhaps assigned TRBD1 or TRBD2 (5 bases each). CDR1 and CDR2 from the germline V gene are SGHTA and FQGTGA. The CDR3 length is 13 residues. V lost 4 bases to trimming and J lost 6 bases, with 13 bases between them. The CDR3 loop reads CASSYRAGTEQYF. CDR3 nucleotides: TGTGCCAGCAGCTATCGGGCAGGGACCGAGCAGTACTTC.

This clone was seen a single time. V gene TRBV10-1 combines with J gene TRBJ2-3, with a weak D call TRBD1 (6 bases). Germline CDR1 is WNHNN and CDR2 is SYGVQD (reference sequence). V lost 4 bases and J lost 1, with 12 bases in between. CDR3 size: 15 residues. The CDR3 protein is CASSAAGVGTDTQYF. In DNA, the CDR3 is TGCGCCAGCAGTGCTGCAGGGGTTGGCACAGATACGCAGTATTTT.

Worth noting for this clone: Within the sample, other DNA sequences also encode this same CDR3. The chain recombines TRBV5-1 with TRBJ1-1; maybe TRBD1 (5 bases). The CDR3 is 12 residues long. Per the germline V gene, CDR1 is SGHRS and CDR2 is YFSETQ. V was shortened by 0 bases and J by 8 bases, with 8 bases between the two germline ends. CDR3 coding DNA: TGCGCCAGCAGCTTGGGGCAGGGCGAAGCTTTCTTT. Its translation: CASSLGQGEAFF.

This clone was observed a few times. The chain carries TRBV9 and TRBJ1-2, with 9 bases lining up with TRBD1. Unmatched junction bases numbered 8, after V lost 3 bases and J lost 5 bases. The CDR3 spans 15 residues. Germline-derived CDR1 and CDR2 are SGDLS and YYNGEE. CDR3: CASSARDRVWYGYTF. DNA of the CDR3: TGTGCCAGCAGCGCCAGGGACAGGGTGTGGTATGGCTACACCTTC.

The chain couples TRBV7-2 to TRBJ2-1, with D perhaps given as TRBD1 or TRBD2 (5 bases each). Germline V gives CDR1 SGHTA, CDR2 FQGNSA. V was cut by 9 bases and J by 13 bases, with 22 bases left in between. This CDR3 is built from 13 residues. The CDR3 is CASARDGTEGQFF. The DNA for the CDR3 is TGTGCCAGTGCCAGAGATGGGACCGAAGGCCAGTTCTTC.

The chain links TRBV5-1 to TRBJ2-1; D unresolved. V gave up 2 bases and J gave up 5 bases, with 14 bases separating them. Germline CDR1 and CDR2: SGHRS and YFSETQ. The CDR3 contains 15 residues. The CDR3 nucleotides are TGCGCCAGCAGCTTAGACTCCACCACTAACAATGAGCAGTTCTTC. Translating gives CASSLDSTTNNEQFF.

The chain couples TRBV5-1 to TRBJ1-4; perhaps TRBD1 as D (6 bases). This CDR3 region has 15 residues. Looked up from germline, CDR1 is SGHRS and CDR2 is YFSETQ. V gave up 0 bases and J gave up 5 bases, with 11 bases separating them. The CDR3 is CASSLGIGTNEKLFF. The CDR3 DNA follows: TGCGCCAGCAGCTTGGGTATTGGGACAAATGAAAAACTGTTTTTT.

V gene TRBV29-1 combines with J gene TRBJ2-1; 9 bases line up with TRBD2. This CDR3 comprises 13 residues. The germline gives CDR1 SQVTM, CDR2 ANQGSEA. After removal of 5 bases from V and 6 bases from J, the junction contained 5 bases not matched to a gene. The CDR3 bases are TGCAGCGTTAGCTGGCGGGAGGGCAATGAGCAGTTCTTC. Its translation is CSVSWREGNEQFF.

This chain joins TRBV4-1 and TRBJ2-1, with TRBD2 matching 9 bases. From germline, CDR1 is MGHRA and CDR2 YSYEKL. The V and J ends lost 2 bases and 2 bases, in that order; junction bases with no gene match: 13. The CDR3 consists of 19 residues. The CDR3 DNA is TGCGCCAGCAGCCAAAGTAGCGGGAGTAGACTCTTACCCTACAATGAGCAGTTCTTC. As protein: CASSQSSGSRLLPYNEQFF.

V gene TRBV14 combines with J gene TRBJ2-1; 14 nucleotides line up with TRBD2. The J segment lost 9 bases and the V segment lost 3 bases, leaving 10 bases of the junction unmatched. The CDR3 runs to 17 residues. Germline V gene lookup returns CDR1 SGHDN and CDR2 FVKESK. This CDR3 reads CASSQETSGRAEFEQFF. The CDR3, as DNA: TGTGCCAGCAGCCAGGAGACTAGCGGGAGGGCCGAGTTTGAGCAGTTCTTC.

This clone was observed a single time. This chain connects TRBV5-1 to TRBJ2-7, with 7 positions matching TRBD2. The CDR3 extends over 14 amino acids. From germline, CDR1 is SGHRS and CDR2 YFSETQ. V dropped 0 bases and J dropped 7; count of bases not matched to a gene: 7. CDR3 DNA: TGCGCCAGCAGCTTGGCGGGAGGCGGCCGGGAGCAGTACTTC. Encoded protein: CASSLAGGGREQYF.

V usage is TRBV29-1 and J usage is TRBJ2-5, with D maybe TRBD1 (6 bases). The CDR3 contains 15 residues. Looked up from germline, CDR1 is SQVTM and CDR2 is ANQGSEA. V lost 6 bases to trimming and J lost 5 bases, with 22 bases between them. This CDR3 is CSVEGVQRGKETQYF. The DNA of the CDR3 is TGCAGCGTCGAGGGTGTACAGAGGGGGAAGGAGACCCAGTACTTC. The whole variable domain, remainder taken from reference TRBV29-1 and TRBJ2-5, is SAVISQKPSRDICQRGTSLTIQCQVDSQVTMMFWYRQQPGQSLTLIATANQGSEATYESGFVIDKFPISRPNLTFSTLTVSNMSPEDSSIYLCSVEGVQRGKETQYFGPGTRLLVL.

The CDR3 spells CSVQGTDTQYF. The DNA for the CDR3 is TGCAGCGTTCAGGGGACAGATACGCAGTATTTT. The chain combines TRBV29-1 with TRBJ2-3; D perhaps matches TRBD1 (6 bases). V was pared by 5 bases and J by 3 bases, with 6 bases between. Per the germline V gene, CDR1 is SQVTM and CDR2 is ANQGSEA. This CDR3 spans 11 amino acids.

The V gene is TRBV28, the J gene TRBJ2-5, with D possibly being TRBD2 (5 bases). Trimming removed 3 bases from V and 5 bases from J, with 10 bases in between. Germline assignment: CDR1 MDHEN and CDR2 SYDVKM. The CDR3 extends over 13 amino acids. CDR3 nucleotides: TGTGCCAGCAGTTTGGTAGCGATTGAGACCCAGTACTTC. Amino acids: CASSLVAIETQYF.